The present T cell receptor (beta chain) was sequenced within a study of blood T cell repertoires in COVID-19. The wider study: Collection of acute and convalescent COVID-19 samples took place in the United States, Italy and Spain. T cells, B-cell-depleted T cells, or PBMCs provided the cDNA or gDNA that served as material.

The V gene's germline CDR1 is LNHDA and CDR2 SQIVND (reference sequence). V was clipped by 1 base and J by 8 bases; unmatched bases: 6. The CDR3 sequence is 15 residues long. Original analysis: Amplification from reference gene primers served as the basis for estimated nucleated cell counts. TCRdb's table, derived via immunoSEQ multiplex PCR, lists solely in-frame clones and lacks some. The V and J calls and the clone size are those of that table, but D and trimming were determined from the DNA. The sample includes about 72,000 clones, around 86% seen only once; the top ten take roughly a tenth. The sequenced material came from peripheral blood. The V call is TRBV19, the J call TRBJ2-3, with 10 bases matching TRBD2. The source is a man in his 70s with active or convalescent COVID-19. In nucleotides, the CDR3 is TGTGCCAGTAGTATAGTCGGGACTAGCGAGCGTACGCAGTATTTT. It encodes CASSIVGTSERTQYF.